Listed below are T cell receptor beta chains from one sample, sequenced in a study of blood T cell repertoires in COVID-19. Method: immunoSEQ multiplex PCR; TCRdb's copy keeps in-frame clones and lacks some. This table holds 110,000 or so clones, approximately 81% found once. The specimen was peripheral blood. The source of these receptors is a man aged 55 to 69 with acute or convalescent COVID-19. CDR3s include the opening cysteine and the closing phenylalanine or tryptophan. D genes are given only for firm matches. Size values are once, few and many counts, or a class for expanded clones, and some rows have none.

V gene: TRBV27; clone size: NA; D gene: NA; J gene: TRBJ2-7; CDR3 protein: CASSLPGGGAGEQYF; CDR3 DNA: TGTGCCAGCAGTTTACCGGGCGGAGGGGCTGGCGAGCAGTACTTC
V gene: TRBV4-1; clone size: NA; D gene: NA; J gene: TRBJ1-4; CDR3 protein: CASSQDVGLGGEKLFF; CDR3 DNA: TGCGCCAGCAGCCAAGATGTTGGCCTGGGGGGTGAAAAACTGTTTTTT
V gene: TRBV5-1; clone size: few; D gene: TRBD1; J gene: TRBJ1-1; CDR3 protein: CASEKTGGLSTEAFF; CDR3 DNA: TGCGCCAGCGAAAAAACAGGGGGCCTTAGTACTGAAGCTTTCTTT
V gene: TRBV28; clone size: NA; D gene: TRBD2; J gene: TRBJ2-7; CDR3 protein: CASSSSGRANEQYF; CDR3 DNA: TGTGCCAGCAGTTCGAGCGGGAGGGCCAACGAGCAGTACTTC
V gene: TRBV12-3/TRBV12-4; clone size: NA; D gene: NA; J gene: TRBJ1-6; CDR3 protein: CASSLNSPLHF; CDR3 DNA: TGTGCCAGCAGTCTTAATTCACCCCTCCACTTT
V gene: TRBV27; clone size: few; D gene: NA; J gene: TRBJ1-2; CDR3 protein: CASKESTHYGYTF; CDR3 DNA: TGTGCCAGCAAGGAGTCCACTCACTATGGCTACACCTTC
V gene: TRBV6-5; clone size: NA; D gene: TRBD1; J gene: TRBJ2-2; CDR3 protein: CASRLQQGPGWELFF; CDR3 DNA: TGTGCCAGCAGATTACAACAGGGGCCTGGGTGGGAGCTGTTTTTT
V gene: TRBV18; clone size: NA; D gene: NA; J gene: TRBJ1-2; CDR3 protein: CASSSLKSGSALANYGYTF; CDR3 DNA: TGTGCCAGCTCATCCTTAAAATCGGGATCAGCTTTAGCTAACTATGGCTACACCTTC
V gene: TRBV28; clone size: NA; D gene: NA; J gene: TRBJ1-2; CDR3 protein: CASSSYARGANYGYTF; CDR3 DNA: TGTGCCAGCAGTTCCTACGCCCGGGGAGCCAACTATGGCTACACCTTC
V gene: TRBV28; clone size: NA; D gene: TRBD1; J gene: TRBJ1-5; CDR3 protein: CASSPDRGASNQPQHF; CDR3 DNA: TGTGCCAGCAGTCCGGACAGGGGAGCAAGCAATCAGCCCCAGCATTTT
V gene: TRBV5-1; clone size: NA; D gene: TRBD2; J gene: TRBJ2-2; CDR3 protein: CASSLAGQRESTGELFF; CDR3 DNA: TGCGCCAGCAGCTTGGCCGGGCAGCGGGAGTCTACCGGGGAGCTGTTTTTT
V gene: TRBV6-5; clone size: NA; D gene: NA; J gene: TRBJ2-3; CDR3 protein: CASSSLSSATDTQYF; CDR3 DNA: TGTGCCAGCAGTTCCCTATCTAGCGCCACAGATACGCAGTATTTT
V gene: TRBV7-6; clone size: NA; D gene: NA; J gene: TRBJ2-5; CDR3 protein: CASSYSAGGETQYF; CDR3 DNA: TGTGCCAGCAGCTACAGCGCTGGAGGGGAGACCCAGTACTTC
V gene: TRBV24-1; clone size: few; D gene: NA; J gene: TRBJ2-2; CDR3 protein: CATSDTVPGELFF; CDR3 DNA: TGTGCCACCAGTGATACGGTCCCCGGGGAGCTGTTTTTT
V gene: TRBV7-8; clone size: NA; D gene: TRBD2; J gene: TRBJ2-5; CDR3 protein: CASKPLAGNQETQYF; CDR3 DNA: TGTGCCAGCAAACCACTAGCGGGAAACCAAGAGACCCAGTACTTC
V gene: TRBV6-5; clone size: NA; D gene: NA; J gene: TRBJ2-5; CDR3 protein: CASSIVGGETQYF; CDR3 DNA: TGTGCCAGCAGTATCGTAGGAGGAGAGACCCAGTACTTC
V gene: TRBV7-3; clone size: NA; D gene: TRBD1; J gene: TRBJ2-3; CDR3 protein: CASSPRPGGDTQYF; CDR3 DNA: TGTGCCAGCAGCCCTCGACCAGGGGGAGATACGCAGTATTTT
V gene: TRBV19; clone size: NA; D gene: TRBD1; J gene: TRBJ2-5; CDR3 protein: CASSMDIVGQGQETQYF; CDR3 DNA: TGTGCCAGTAGTATGGACATCGTTGGACAGGGGCAAGAGACCCAGTACTTC
V gene: TRBV28; clone size: NA; D gene: TRBD1; J gene: TRBJ1-2; CDR3 protein: CASSIPTGLGYGYTF; CDR3 DNA: TGTGCCAGCAGTATCCCGACAGGGTTGGGGTATGGCTACACCTTC
V gene: TRBV10-3; clone size: few; D gene: TRBD1; J gene: TRBJ1-5; CDR3 protein: CAISDRGQGQQPQHF; CDR3 DNA: TGTGCCATCAGTGATAGGGGACAGGGTCAACAGCCCCAGCATTTT
V gene: TRBV28; clone size: NA; D gene: TRBD1; J gene: TRBJ1-3; CDR3 protein: CASSSQTGQGPGNTIYF; CDR3 DNA: TGTGCCAGCAGTTCCCAGACTGGACAGGGGCCTGGAAACACCATATATTTT
V gene: TRBV2; clone size: NA; D gene: NA; J gene: TRBJ2-2; CDR3 protein: CASSATGELFF; CDR3 DNA: TGTGCCAGCAGTGCGACCGGGGAGCTGTTTTTT
V gene: TRBV6-5; clone size: NA; D gene: TRBD1; J gene: TRBJ2-2; CDR3 protein: CASLDRANTGELFF; CDR3 DNA: TGTGCCAGTTTGGACAGGGCGAACACCGGGGAGCTGTTTTTT
V gene: TRBV7-2; clone size: NA; D gene: TRBD2; J gene: TRBJ2-1; CDR3 protein: CASSLGGLAYSRYNEQFF; CDR3 DNA: TGTGCCAGCAGCTTAGGGGGACTAGCGTATTCTCGGTACAATGAGCAGTTCTTC
V gene: TRBV6-2/TRBV6-3; clone size: once; D gene: NA; J gene: TRBJ2-6; CDR3 protein: CASSSKGLAGANVLTF; CDR3 DNA: TGTGCCAGCAGTTCGAAGGGGCTGGCGGGGGCCAACGTCCTGACTTTC
V gene: TRBV4-3; clone size: NA; D gene: TRBD1; J gene: TRBJ2-2; CDR3 protein: CASSQDPDGTGTGELFF; CDR3 DNA: TGCGCCAGCAGCCAAGATCCGGACGGGACAGGGACCGGGGAGCTGTTTTTT
V gene: TRBV6-5; clone size: NA; D gene: NA; J gene: TRBJ1-2; CDR3 protein: CASSPRQNFNYGYTF; CDR3 DNA: TGTGCCAGCAGTCCAAGACAGAATTTTAACTATGGCTACACCTTC
V gene: TRBV6-2/TRBV6-3; clone size: once; D gene: NA; J gene: TRBJ2-2; CDR3 protein: CASSLNRPLAGELFF; CDR3 DNA: TGTGCCAGCAGTTTGAACAGGCCCCTGGCCGGGGAGCTGTTTTTT
V gene: TRBV28; clone size: NA; D gene: NA; J gene: TRBJ2-5; CDR3 protein: CASSSAALGPSGETQYF; CDR3 DNA: TGTGCCAGCAGCTCGGCGGCCCTCGGTCCCTCGGGGGAGACCCAGTACTTC
V gene: TRBV7-2; clone size: NA; D gene: NA; J gene: TRBJ1-6; CDR3 protein: CASSLGSGVNSPLHF; CDR3 DNA: TGTGCCAGCAGCTTAGGTTCCGGGGTTAATTCACCCCTCCACTTT
V gene: TRBV6-5; clone size: NA; D gene: NA; J gene: TRBJ1-3; CDR3 protein: CASRGRDGNTIYF; CDR3 DNA: TGTGCCAGCAGAGGCAGGGATGGAAACACCATATATTTT
V gene: TRBV7-9; clone size: NA; D gene: NA; J gene: TRBJ2-7; CDR3 protein: CATGSSGGTYEQYF; CDR3 DNA: TGTGCCACCGGTTCCAGCGGAGGGACCTACGAGCAGTACTTC
V gene: TRBV27; clone size: NA; D gene: NA; J gene: TRBJ1-1; CDR3 protein: CASSPNRQQGNTEAFF; CDR3 DNA: TGTGCCAGCAGTCCAAACCGCCAACAGGGGAACACTGAAGCTTTCTTT
V gene: TRBV6-5; clone size: NA; D gene: TRBD1; J gene: TRBJ1-1; CDR3 protein: CASRGTVIGNTEAFF; CDR3 DNA: TGTGCCAGCAGGGGGACAGTGATCGGGAACACTGAAGCTTTCTTT
V gene: TRBV4-1; clone size: NA; D gene: TRBD1; J gene: TRBJ2-7; CDR3 protein: CASSHRTPGQGTDEQYF; CDR3 DNA: TGCGCCAGCAGCCATCGTACGCCGGGACAGGGAACGGACGAGCAGTACTTC
V gene: TRBV28; clone size: NA; D gene: NA; J gene: TRBJ2-7; CDR3 protein: CASSFELASYEQYF; CDR3 DNA: TGTGCCAGCAGTTTCGAGCTAGCATCCTACGAGCAGTACTTC
V gene: TRBV7-2; clone size: few; D gene: TRBD1; J gene: TRBJ2-7; CDR3 protein: CASSTGQGKTYEQYF; CDR3 DNA: TGTGCCAGCAGCACCGGACAGGGGAAAACCTACGAGCAGTACTTC
V gene: TRBV21-1; clone size: NA; D gene: NA; J gene: TRBJ2-1; CDR3 protein: CASSIHRAVFYNEQFF; CDR3 DNA: TGTGCCAGCAGCATCCACAGGGCCGTCTTTTACAATGAGCAGTTCTTC
V gene: TRBV3-1/TRBV3-2; clone size: NA; D gene: NA; J gene: TRBJ2-7; CDR3 protein: CASSHNSGLSGEQYF; CDR3 DNA: TGTGCCAGCAGCCACAATTCGGGACTCTCGGGCGAGCAGTACTTC
V gene: TRBV5-6; clone size: NA; D gene: NA; J gene: TRBJ1-4; CDR3 protein: CASSLRGVEEKLFF; CDR3 DNA: TGTGCCAGCAGCCTGCGGGGAGTTGAGGAAAAACTGTTTTTT
V gene: TRBV28; clone size: NA; D gene: TRBD1; J gene: TRBJ2-7; CDR3 protein: CASSFPGTGYEQYF; CDR3 DNA: TGTGCCAGCAGTTTCCCTGGGACAGGGTACGAGCAGTACTTC
V gene: TRBV5-4; clone size: NA; D gene: NA; J gene: TRBJ1-1; CDR3 protein: CASSLKGIMNTEAFF; CDR3 DNA: TGTGCCAGCAGCTTAAAGGGGATTATGAACACTGAAGCTTTCTTT
V gene: TRBV11-1; clone size: NA; D gene: NA; J gene: TRBJ2-5; CDR3 protein: CASSLVPRGEETQYF; CDR3 DNA: TGTGCCAGCAGCTTAGTACCAAGGGGCGAGGAGACCCAGTACTTC
V gene: TRBV14; clone size: few; D gene: TRBD2; J gene: TRBJ2-6; CDR3 protein: CASSQDKGSGYSGANVLTF; CDR3 DNA: TGTGCCAGCAGCCAAGATAAAGGTAGCGGGTACTCTGGGGCCAACGTCCTGACTTTC
V gene: TRBV3-1/TRBV3-2; clone size: NA; D gene: TRBD1; J gene: TRBJ1-2; CDR3 protein: CASSHHTGVSGYTF; CDR3 DNA: TGTGCCAGCAGCCACCATACAGGGGTGAGTGGCTACACCTTC
V gene: TRBV9; clone size: NA; D gene: TRBD2; J gene: TRBJ2-2; CDR3 protein: CASSVVGSGSPERAGELFF; CDR3 DNA: TGTGCCAGCAGCGTAGTGGGTAGCGGGAGTCCAGAGAGGGCCGGGGAGCTGTTTTTT
V gene: TRBV7-2; clone size: NA; D gene: NA; J gene: TRBJ2-7; CDR3 protein: CASSTYQTQTGYEQYF; CDR3 DNA: TGTGCCAGCAGCACCTACCAGACCCAGACGGGGTACGAGCAGTACTTC
V gene: TRBV29-1; clone size: NA; D gene: NA; J gene: TRBJ2-7; CDR3 protein: CSVGASVSYEQYF; CDR3 DNA: TGCAGCGTTGGGGCTAGCGTTTCCTACGAGCAGTACTTC
V gene: TRBV6-2/TRBV6-3; clone size: once; D gene: TRBD2; J gene: TRBJ2-7; CDR3 protein: CASSFSGSVSYEQYF; CDR3 DNA: TGTGCCAGCAGTTTTAGCGGGTCAGTTTCCTACGAGCAGTACTTC
V gene: TRBV5-1; clone size: NA; D gene: TRBD2; J gene: TRBJ2-7; CDR3 protein: CASSLGAGGLYEQYF; CDR3 DNA: TGCGCCAGCAGCTTAGGTGCGGGAGGCCTTTACGAGCAGTACTTC
V gene: TRBV10-3; clone size: NA; D gene: NA; J gene: TRBJ1-2; CDR3 protein: CAISPRGAFEGYGYTF; CDR3 DNA: TGTGCCATCAGCCCTCGGGGAGCCTTCGAAGGCTATGGCTACACCTTC
V gene: TRBV30; clone size: few; D gene: TRBD2; J gene: TRBJ2-1; CDR3 protein: CAWSVDGRTNEQFF; CDR3 DNA: TGTGCCTGGAGTGTAGACGGGAGGACGAATGAGCAGTTCTTC
V gene: TRBV7-8; clone size: NA; D gene: NA; J gene: TRBJ1-3; CDR3 protein: CASSWGLGSGNTIYF; CDR3 DNA: TGTGCCAGCAGCTGGGGACTTGGCTCTGGAAACACCATATATTTT
V gene: TRBV28; clone size: NA; D gene: TRBD1; J gene: TRBJ2-7; CDR3 protein: CASSLRDRWDF; CDR3 DNA: TGTGCCAGCAGTCTCCGGGACAGGTGGGACTTC
V gene: TRBV5-1; clone size: NA; D gene: NA; J gene: TRBJ1-1; CDR3 protein: CASSGWGVNTEAFF; CDR3 DNA: TGCGCCAGCAGTGGATGGGGAGTGAACACTGAAGCTTTCTTT
V gene: TRBV7-9; clone size: NA; D gene: TRBD2; J gene: TRBJ2-1; CDR3 protein: CASSLGLAGDSYNEQFF; CDR3 DNA: TGTGCCAGCAGCTTAGGACTAGCGGGAGACTCCTACAATGAGCAGTTCTTC